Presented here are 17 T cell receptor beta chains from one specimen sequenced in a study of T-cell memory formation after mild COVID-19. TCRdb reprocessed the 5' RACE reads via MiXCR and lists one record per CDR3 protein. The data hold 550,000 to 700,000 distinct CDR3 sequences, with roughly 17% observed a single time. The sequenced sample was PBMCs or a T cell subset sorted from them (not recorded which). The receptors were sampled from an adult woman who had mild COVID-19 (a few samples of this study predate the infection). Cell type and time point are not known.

This CDR3 is CASSGTGTISYEQYF. The CDR3, as DNA: TGTGCCAGCAGCGGTACCGGGACTATTTCCTACGAGCAGTACTTC. The chain combines TRBV9 with TRBJ2-7; TRBD2 matches 7 bases. With V trimmed by 3 bases and J by 1 base, 7 bases remained unmatched. Germline CDR1 reads SGDLS; CDR2 reads YYNGEE. CDR3 size: 15 residues.

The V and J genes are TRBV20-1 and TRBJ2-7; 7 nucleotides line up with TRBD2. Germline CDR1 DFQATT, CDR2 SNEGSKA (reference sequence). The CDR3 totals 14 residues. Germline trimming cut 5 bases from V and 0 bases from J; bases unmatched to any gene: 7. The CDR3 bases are TGCAGTGCTCCCCCCGCGGGGGACTCCTACGAGCAGTACTTC. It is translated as CSAPPAGDSYEQYF.

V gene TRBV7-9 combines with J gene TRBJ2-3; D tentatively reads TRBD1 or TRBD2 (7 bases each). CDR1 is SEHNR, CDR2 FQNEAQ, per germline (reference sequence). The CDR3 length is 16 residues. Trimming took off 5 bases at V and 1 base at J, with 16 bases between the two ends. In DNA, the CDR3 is TGTGCCAGCAGCGCATCGACAGGGAGGGGCACAGATACGCAGTATTTT. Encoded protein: CASSASTGRGTDTQYF.

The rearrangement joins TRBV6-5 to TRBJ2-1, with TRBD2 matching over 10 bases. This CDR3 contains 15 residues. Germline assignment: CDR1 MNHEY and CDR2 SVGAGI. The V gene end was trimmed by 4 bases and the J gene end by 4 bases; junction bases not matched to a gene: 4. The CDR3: CASSSGLARYNEQFF. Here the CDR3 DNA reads TGTGCCAGCAGTTCGGGACTAGCGAGGTACAATGAGCAGTTCTTC.

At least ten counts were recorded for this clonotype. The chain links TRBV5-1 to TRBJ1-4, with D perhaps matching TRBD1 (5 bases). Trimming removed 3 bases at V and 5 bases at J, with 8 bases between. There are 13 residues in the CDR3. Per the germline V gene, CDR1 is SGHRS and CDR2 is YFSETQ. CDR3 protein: CASSSDSNEKLFF. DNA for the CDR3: TGCGCCAGCAGCTCTGACAGCAATGAAAAACTGTTTTTT.

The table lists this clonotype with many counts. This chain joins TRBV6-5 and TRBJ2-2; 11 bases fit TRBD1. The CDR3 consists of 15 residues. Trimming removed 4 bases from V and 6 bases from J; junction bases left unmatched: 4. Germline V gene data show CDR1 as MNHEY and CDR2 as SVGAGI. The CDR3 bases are TGTGCCAGCAGTTCGGACAGGGGGCGATCCGGGGAGCTGTTTTTT. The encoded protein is CASSSDRGRSGELFF.

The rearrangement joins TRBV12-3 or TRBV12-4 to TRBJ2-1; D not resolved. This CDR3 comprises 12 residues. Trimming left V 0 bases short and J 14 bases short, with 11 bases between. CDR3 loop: CASSLASRVEFF. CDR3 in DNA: TGTGCCAGCAGTTTAGCGTCAAGAGTTGAGTTCTTC.

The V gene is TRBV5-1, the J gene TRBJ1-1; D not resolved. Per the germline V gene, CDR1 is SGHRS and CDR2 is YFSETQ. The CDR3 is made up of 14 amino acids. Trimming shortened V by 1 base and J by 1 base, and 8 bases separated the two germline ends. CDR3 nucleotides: TGCGCCAGCAGCTTGTTTAGCGAGAACACTGAAGCTTTCTTT. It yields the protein CASSLFSENTEAFF.

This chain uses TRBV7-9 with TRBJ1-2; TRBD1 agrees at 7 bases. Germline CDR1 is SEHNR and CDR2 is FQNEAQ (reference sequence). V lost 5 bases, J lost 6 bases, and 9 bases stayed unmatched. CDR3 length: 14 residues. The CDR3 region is CASSPDRVWDGYTF. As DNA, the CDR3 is TGTGCCAGCAGCCCCGACAGGGTATGGGATGGCTACACCTTC. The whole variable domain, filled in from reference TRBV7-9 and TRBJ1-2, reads DTGVSQNPRHKITKRGQNVTFRCDPISEHNRLYWYRQTLGQGPEFLTYFQNEAQLEKSRLLSDRFSAERPKGSFSTLEIQRTEQGDSAMYLCASSPDRVWDGYTFGSGTRLTVV.

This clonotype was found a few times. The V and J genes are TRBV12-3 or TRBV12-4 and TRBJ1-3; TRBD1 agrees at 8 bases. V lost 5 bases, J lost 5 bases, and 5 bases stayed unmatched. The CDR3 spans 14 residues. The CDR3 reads CASSKTGGRNTIYF. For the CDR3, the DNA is TGTGCCAGCAGTAAAACAGGGGGAAGAAACACCATATATTTT.

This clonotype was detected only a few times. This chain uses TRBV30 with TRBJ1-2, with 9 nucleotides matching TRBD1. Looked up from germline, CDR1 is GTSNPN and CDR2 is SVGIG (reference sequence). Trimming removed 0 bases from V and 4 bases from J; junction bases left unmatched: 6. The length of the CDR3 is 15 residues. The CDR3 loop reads CAWSVVGQGFYGYTF. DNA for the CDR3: TGTGCCTGGAGTGTGGTGGGACAGGGATTCTATGGCTACACCTTC.

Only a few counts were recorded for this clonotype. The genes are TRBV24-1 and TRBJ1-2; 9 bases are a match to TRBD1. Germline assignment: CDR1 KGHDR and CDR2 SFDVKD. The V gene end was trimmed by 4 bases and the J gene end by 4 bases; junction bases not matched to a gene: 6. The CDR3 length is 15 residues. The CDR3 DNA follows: TGTGCCACCAGTGACCACCCGACAGGGGGCTATGGCTACACCTTC. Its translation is CATSDHPTGGYGYTF.

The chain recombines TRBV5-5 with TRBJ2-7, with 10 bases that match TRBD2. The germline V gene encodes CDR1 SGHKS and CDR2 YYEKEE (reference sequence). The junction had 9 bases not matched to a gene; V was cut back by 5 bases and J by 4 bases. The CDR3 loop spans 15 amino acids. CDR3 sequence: CASSTGTSASYEQYF. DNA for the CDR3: TGTGCCAGCAGTACCGGGACTAGCGCGAGTTACGAGCAGTACTTC. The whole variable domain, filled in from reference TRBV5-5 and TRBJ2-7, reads DAGVTQSPTHLIKTRGQQVTLRCSPISGHKSVSWYQQVLGQGPQFIFQYYEKEERGRGNFPDRFSARQFPNYSSELNVNALLLGDSALYLCASSTGTSASYEQYFGPGTRLTVT.

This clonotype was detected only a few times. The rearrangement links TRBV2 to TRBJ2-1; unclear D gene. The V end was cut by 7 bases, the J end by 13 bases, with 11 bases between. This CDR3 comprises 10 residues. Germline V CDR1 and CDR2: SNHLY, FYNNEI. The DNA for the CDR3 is TGTGCCAGCAACCCCCGGCTCCAGTTCTTC. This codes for CASNPRLQFF.

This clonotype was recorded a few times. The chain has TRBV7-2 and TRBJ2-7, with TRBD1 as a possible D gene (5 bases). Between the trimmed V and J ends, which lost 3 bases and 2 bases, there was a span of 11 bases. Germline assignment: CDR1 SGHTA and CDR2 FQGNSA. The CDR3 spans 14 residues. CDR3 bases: TGTGCCAGCAGCTTTGAGACAGCCACCTACGAGCAGTACTTC. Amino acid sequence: CASSFETATYEQYF.

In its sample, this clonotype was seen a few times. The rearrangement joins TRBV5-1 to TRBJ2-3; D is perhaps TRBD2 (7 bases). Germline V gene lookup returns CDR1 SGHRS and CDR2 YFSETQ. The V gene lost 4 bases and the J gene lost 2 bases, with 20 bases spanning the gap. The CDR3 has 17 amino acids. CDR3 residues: CASSTRWGGADTDTQYF. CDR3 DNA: TGCGCCAGCAGCACCCGGTGGGGGGGCGCGGACACAGATACGCAGTATTTT.

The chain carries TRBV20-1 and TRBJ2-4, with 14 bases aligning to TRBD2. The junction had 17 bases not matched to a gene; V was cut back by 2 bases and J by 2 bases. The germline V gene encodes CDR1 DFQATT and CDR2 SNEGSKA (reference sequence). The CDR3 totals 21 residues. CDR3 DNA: TGCAGTGCTAGACCCCCTGATGTGGGACTAGCGGGAGTTATCACCAAAAACATTCAGTACTTC. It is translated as CSARPPDVGLAGVITKNIQYF.